These T cell receptor beta chains were read from a single sample in a study of blood T cell repertoires in COVID-19. TCRdb's copy holds only in-frame clones and misses some; the assay was immunoSEQ multiplex PCR. This sample has more than 200,000 clones, with 75% to 95% found just once. Sequenced sample: PBMCs or T cells enriched from blood (not recorded which). These receptors all come from a woman between 18 and 29 years old who had recovered from COVID-19. Each CDR3 is given with its conserved first and last residue. Fields, in order: V gene, D gene, clone size, J gene, CDR3 DNA, CDR3 protein. The D gene is left open where the match is weak. A row's size may be missing; if present it is once, few, many or a size class.

V: TRBV24-1; D: NA; size: NA; J: TRBJ1-2; DNA: TGTGCCACCAGTGAGGAGACGACAGCTAACTATGGCTACACCTTC; CDR3: CATSEETTANYGYTF
V: TRBV5-8; D: NA; size: NA; J: TRBJ2-2; DNA: TGTGCCAGCAGCTTGGTTCGGGAAACCGGGGAGCTGTTTTTT; CDR3: CASSLVRETGELFF
V: TRBV21-1; D: NA; size: NA; J: TRBJ2-7; DNA: TGTGCCAGCAGCAAAGCGGCAGGCTCCTACGAGCAGTACTTC; CDR3: CASSKAAGSYEQYF
V: TRBV6-5; D: NA; size: NA; J: TRBJ1-1; DNA: TGTGCCAGCATGATACAGGGTATGAACACTGAAGCTTTCTTT; CDR3: CASMIQGMNTEAFF
V: TRBV7-2; D: TRBD1; size: NA; J: TRBJ1-2; DNA: TGTGCCAGCAGCTTAGACCCGGGACAGGGCGGCTACACCTTC; CDR3: CASSLDPGQGGYTF
V: TRBV16; D: TRBD2; size: NA; J: TRBJ2-1; DNA: TGTGCCAGCAGCCTCGGACTAGCGGGAGGTTACAATGAGCAGTTCTTC; CDR3: CASSLGLAGGYNEQFF
V: TRBV12-3/TRBV12-4; D: TRBD1; size: NA; J: TRBJ1-2; DNA: TGTGCCAGCAGATTACAGGGGGCTCACACCTTC; CDR3: CASRLQGAHTF
V: TRBV4-1; D: TRBD1; size: NA; J: TRBJ1-2; DNA: TGCGCCAGCAGCCAAGAAGGGGGCAGGGGGCACGTCGGCTACACCTTC; CDR3: CASSQEGGRGHVGYTF
V: TRBV7-7; D: TRBD2; size: NA; J: TRBJ2-7; DNA: TGTGCTAGCAGCCCGGGGACTAGCGGGGCCTACGAGCAGTACTTC; CDR3: CASSPGTSGAYEQYF
V: TRBV5-1; D: NA; size: NA; J: TRBJ1-2; DNA: TGCGCCAGCAGCTTACAAACAGGGACTAACTATGGCTACACCTTC; CDR3: CASSLQTGTNYGYTF
V: TRBV10-3; D: NA; size: once; J: TRBJ1-2; DNA: TGTGCCATCAGTGAGTCGGAGTTAAATGGCTACACCTTC; CDR3: CAISESELNGYTF
V: TRBV19; D: TRBD1; size: NA; J: TRBJ2-2; DNA: TGTGCCAGTAAGAGGGGGCTCGCCGGGGAGCTGTTTTTT; CDR3: CASKRGLAGELFF
V: TRBV4-1; D: NA; size: NA; J: TRBJ2-1; DNA: TGCGCCAGCAGAACTCTAGCATTCGTTGAGAATGAGCAGTTCTTC; CDR3: CASRTLAFVENEQFF
V: TRBV5-1; D: NA; size: NA; J: TRBJ2-3; DNA: TGCGCCAGCAGCCTAGGGACAATTAGCACAGATACGCAGTATTTT; CDR3: CASSLGTISTDTQYF
V: TRBV7-6; D: TRBD1; size: NA; J: TRBJ1-5; DNA: TGTGCCAGCAGCGGGGGACAGGGGATAAATCAGCCCCAGCATTTT; CDR3: CASSGGQGINQPQHF
V: TRBV20-1; D: TRBD2; size: NA; J: TRBJ2-5; DNA: TGCAGCGCCAGTGGGCTAGCGGTTCAAGAGACCCAGTACTTC; CDR3: CSASGLAVQETQYF
V: TRBV19; D: NA; size: NA; J: TRBJ1-1; DNA: TGTGCCAGTAGTGTGCTGGGGGCGGGAGAAACTGAAGCTTTCTTT; CDR3: CASSVLGAGETEAFF
V: TRBV11-2; D: NA; size: few; J: TRBJ2-7; DNA: TGTGCCAGCAGCATCAACACCCACTACGAGCAGTACTTC; CDR3: CASSINTHYEQYF
V: TRBV3-1/TRBV3-2; D: NA; size: NA; J: TRBJ2-7; DNA: TGTGCCAGCAGCCAAGATGTGTACACCGAGCAGTACTTC; CDR3: CASSQDVYTEQYF